Below are 23 T cell receptor beta chains sequenced from a single sample in a study of memory CD4+ T cells and cytomegalovirus serostatus (dated by TCRdb to between 2017 and 2020). Library method: the immunoSEQ multiplex PCR assay. TCRdb took over this immuneACCESS table, retaining in-frame rearrangements with V and J assigned. Such tables are incomplete; in checked studies, under half of the missing clones stem from an unresolved V gene, and the remainder is unexplained. In this sample the table shows tens of thousands of clones, around 76% of which occur a single time. The ten most abundant clones make up roughly 4.4% of the sample. Single viable CD3+CD4+CD8-CD45RO+ cells were sorted as memory CD4+ T cells on a FACSAria II. Source material: memory CD4+ T cells from blood. All receptors derive from an adult in good health and CMV-seropositive.

This clone was seen only once. This chain joins TRBV19 and TRBJ1-5, with TRBD1 matching over 7 bases. The J segment lost 0 bases and the V segment lost 1 base, leaving 6 bases of the junction unmatched. This CDR3 is 17 amino acids long. Per the germline V gene, CDR1 is LNHDA and CDR2 is SQIVND (reference sequence). DNA for the CDR3: TGTGCCAGTAGTATAGGGACAGGAAGATATAGCAATCAGCCCCAGCATTTT. Encoded protein: CASSIGTGRYSNQPQHF.

The chain joins TRBV7-2 to TRBJ2-7, with D perhaps given as TRBD1 or TRBD2 (7 bases each). Trimming left V 7 bases short and J 6 bases short, with 19 bases between. Per germline, CDR1 SGHTA and CDR2 FQGNSA. The CDR3 loop spans 14 amino acids. The CDR3 DNA follows: TGTGCCAGCACCAAGGGAACAGGGGAGGGCGAGCAGTACTTC. This codes for CASTKGTGEGEQYF.

The chain joins TRBV5-4 to TRBJ2-3; the D is unclear. This CDR3 has 16 residues. With 1 base removed from V and 4 bases from J, the gap between germline ends came to 16 bases. CDR1 SGHNT and CDR2 YYREEE come from the germline V gene (reference sequence). The CDR3: CASSLYSQSSSDTQYF. Here the CDR3 DNA reads TGTGCCAGCAGCTTGTACTCACAAAGTAGCTCAGATACGCAGTATTTT.

This clone was counted once. The chain employs TRBV6-5 and TRBJ1-1, with a possible D match to TRBD1 (5 bases). The CDR3 extends over 16 amino acids. The V gene lost 7 bases and the J gene lost 5 bases, with 23 bases spanning the gap. The germline CDR1 and CDR2 sequences are MNHEY and SVGAGI. CDR3 protein: CASTYSLRQKFTEAFF. In DNA form, the CDR3 reads TGTGCCAGCACTTATTCCCTCCGACAGAAATTTACTGAAGCTTTCTTT.

This clone was seen a single time. The chain employs TRBV6-1 and TRBJ1-2, with D unresolved. Trimming took off 3 bases at V and 6 bases at J, with 8 bases between the two ends. The CDR3 runs to 12 residues. Germline lookup yields CDR1 MNHNS and CDR2 SASEGT. DNA of the CDR3: TGTGCCAGCAGTGACAGGTTCCATGGCTACACCTTC. Amino acid sequence: CASSDRFHGYTF.

The chain carries TRBV28 and TRBJ2-5, with D possibly being TRBD2 (6 bases). V was pared by 2 bases and J by 5 bases, with 15 bases between. The CDR3 totals 15 residues. Germline CDR1 reads MDHEN; CDR2 reads SYDVKM. CDR3 protein: CASSLVGGTEETQYF. DNA for the CDR3: TGTGCCAGCAGTTTAGTTGGCGGGACTGAGGAGACCCAGTACTTC.

The V and J genes are TRBV6-1 and TRBJ2-6; D unclear. The CDR3 is 13 residues long. The germline V and J ends were trimmed by 8 bases and 4 bases, with 9 bases remaining between them. Germline V gives CDR1 MNHNS, CDR2 SASEGT. CDR3 sequence (DNA): TGTGCCAGCGGTCCGGGCGGGGCCAACGTCCTGACTTTC. It translates to CASGPGGANVLTF.

This clone is judged medium-sized. The V and J genes are TRBV18 and TRBJ1-3, with 12 bases that match TRBD1. In germline, CDR1 is KGHSH, CDR2 LQKENI. V shed 3 bases and J 2 bases; nucleotides not matched to a gene: 5. There are 17 residues in the CDR3. DNA of the CDR3: TGTGCCAGCTCACCGAGCCGGGACAGGGGGCCTGGAAACACCATATATTTT. Translation: CASSPSRDRGPGNTIYF. Complete variable domain (other parts from reference TRBV18 and TRBJ1-3): NAGVMQNPRHLVRRRGQEARLRCSPMKGHSHVYWYRQLPEEGLKFMVYLQKENIIDESGMPKERFSAEFPKEGPSILRIQQVVRGDSAAYFCASSPSRDRGPGNTIYFGEGSWLTVV.

Points on this clone: Since a much larger clone is just one base distant, this may be a read error. V usage is TRBV6-5 and J usage is TRBJ1-1, with a weak D call TRBD1 (5 bases). Germline V gives CDR1 MNHEY, CDR2 SVGAGI. The CDR3 runs to 13 residues. V was pared by 6 bases and J by 1 base, with 9 bases between. DNA for the CDR3: TGTGCCAGCAGCTTTGACAGGAACACTGAAGCTTTCTTT. Amino acids: CASSFDRNTEAFF.

The genes are TRBV14 and TRBJ2-7; 9 bases fit TRBD1. Germline trimming cut 4 bases from V and 3 bases from J; bases unmatched to any gene: 1. The CDR3 sequence is 13 residues long. Germline V lookup: CDR1 SGHDN, CDR2 FVKESK. The DNA for the CDR3 is TGTGCCAGCAGCCGGGGACAGGGCTACGAGCAGTACTTC. The encoded protein is CASSRGQGYEQYF.

J is TRBJ1-1 and V is TRBV5-6; TRBD1 might be the D (6 bases). The germline V and J ends were trimmed by 2 bases and 4 bases, with 21 bases remaining between them. Germline V gene sequence: CDR1 SGHDT, CDR2 YYEEEE. This CDR3 is built from 17 residues. Here the CDR3 DNA reads TGTGCCAGCAGCTTTACAACTTACAGGGTAAGGGCCACTGAAGCTTTCTTT. Encoded protein: CASSFTTYRVRATEAFF. The whole variable domain, remainder taken from reference TRBV5-6 and TRBJ1-1, is DAGVTQSPTHLIKTRGQQVTLRCSPKSGHDTVSWYQQALGQGPQFIFQYYEEEERQRGNFPDRFSGHQFPNYSSELNVNALLLGDSALYLCASSFTTYRVRATEAFFGQGTRLTVV.

The CDR3 spells CASFRQGADTGELFF. The CDR3 nucleotides are TGTGCCAGCTTCAGGCAGGGGGCGGACACCGGGGAGCTGTTTTTT. The chain combines TRBV2 with TRBJ2-2; 8 bases fit TRBD1. Germline CDR1 reads SNHLY; CDR2 reads FYNNEI. With V trimmed by 8 bases and J by 3 bases, 8 bases remained unmatched. The CDR3 spans 15 residues.

This chain links TRBV5-6 with TRBJ2-2, with D hard to call. CDR1 and CDR2 from the germline V gene are SGHDT and YYEEEE. The ends were cut back, 5 bases at V and 1 base at J, with 3 bases in the middle. This CDR3 is 12 amino acids long. The CDR3 DNA follows: TGTGCCAGCAGGTGGAACACCGGGGAGCTGTTTTTT. It yields the protein CASRWNTGELFF.

The chain employs TRBV5-8 and TRBJ1-3; unclear D gene. V lost 0 bases, J lost 2 bases, and 12 bases lay in between. The CDR3 runs to 16 residues. Germline V gives CDR1 SGHTS, CDR2 YDEGEE. The CDR3 is CASSLAGRLTGNTIYF. For the CDR3, the DNA is TGTGCCAGCAGCTTGGCAGGCAGACTAACTGGAAACACCATATATTTT.

The chain is built from TRBV18 and TRBJ2-3; possible D gene TRBD1, 6 bases. V was pared by 4 bases and J by 6 bases, with 14 bases between. The CDR3 contains 14 residues. The germline CDR1 and CDR2 sequences are KGHSH and LQKENI. DNA for the CDR3: TGTGCCAGCTCACAATTGGACAGTTCGGATACGCAGTATTTT. Translation gives CASSQLDSSDTQYF.

The rearrangement joins TRBV6-6 to TRBJ2-7; a possible D gene is TRBD2 (6 bases). The CDR3 extends over 15 amino acids. Trimming pared 6 bases from V and 0 bases from J, leaving 15 bases between. Germline values: CDR1 MNHNY, CDR2 SVGAGI (reference sequence). In DNA form, the CDR3 reads TGTGCCAGCAGCTCAAGACTAGGGAGCTCCTACGAGCAGTACTTC. Translating gives CASSSRLGSSYEQYF.

This sequence joins TRBV27 and TRBJ2-5, with 8 bases that match TRBD1. After removal of 6 bases from V and 4 bases from J, the junction contained 7 bases not matched to a gene. Germline CDR1 and CDR2: MNHEY and SMNVEV (reference sequence). The CDR3 spans 14 residues. Here the CDR3 DNA reads TGTGCCAGCAGACGGGACAGGTGGTCAGAGACCCAGTACTTC. It encodes CASRRDRWSETQYF.

In nucleotides, the CDR3 is TGTGCCAGTAGTACACCGGGACAGGTTAATTCACCCCTCCACTTT. Protein product: CASSTPGQVNSPLHF. The rearrangement uses TRBV19 and TRBJ1-6; TRBD1 agrees at 8 bases. The CDR3 is 15 amino acids. V lost 4 bases, J lost 6 bases, and 5 bases stayed unmatched. Germline-derived CDR1 and CDR2 are LNHDA and SQIVND (reference sequence).

As to this clone: Other nucleotide sequences from this sample produce the same CDR3. This chain joins TRBV7-7 and TRBJ2-2; no clear D. Trimming cost V 5 bases and J 4 bases, with 8 bases left between them. This CDR3 spans 13 amino acids. Germline V gene lookup returns CDR1 SSHAT and CDR2 FNYEAQ (reference sequence). This CDR3 reads CASSPSFTGELFF. As DNA, the CDR3 is TGTGCCAGCAGCCCATCCTTCACCGGGGAGCTGTTTTTT.

This chain links TRBV30 with TRBJ2-2; D remains unclear. CDR1 and CDR2 from the germline V gene are GTSNPN and SVGIG (reference sequence). Trimming took off 0 bases at V and 1 base at J, with 6 bases between the two ends. The CDR3 is 14 amino acids. CDR3 in DNA: TGTGCCTGGAGTGTACTGGTGAACACCGGGGAGCTGTTTTTT. As protein: CAWSVLVNTGELFF.

About this clone itself: Distinct nucleotide sequences in the sample also encode this CDR3. This chain joins TRBV2 and TRBJ2-5; D gene unclear. Trimming cost V 8 bases and J 0 bases, with 7 bases left between them. CDR3 length: 12 amino acids. CDR1 SNHLY and CDR2 FYNNEI come from the germline V gene. In DNA form, the CDR3 reads TGTGCCAGCGGGCGGTACCAAGAGACCCAGTACTTC. Translated: CASGRYQETQYF. The variable domain in full, completed from reference TRBV2 and TRBJ2-5, reads EPEVTQTPSHQVTQMGQEVILRCVPISNHLYFYWYRQILGQKVEFLVSFYNNEISEKSEIFDDQFSVERPDGSNFTLKIRSTKLEDSAMYFCASGRYQETQYFGPGTRLLVL.

The chain is built from TRBV9 and TRBJ1-5, with TRBD1 as a possible D gene (5 bases). Trimming cost V 0 bases and J 0 bases, with 7 bases left between them. The CDR3 loop spans 15 amino acids. Per the germline V gene, CDR1 is SGDLS and CDR2 is YYNGEE. The CDR3: CASSVVTGSNQPQHF. The CDR3 DNA sequence: TGTGCCAGCAGCGTAGTAACAGGTAGCAATCAGCCCCAGCATTTT.

The genes are TRBV29-1 and TRBJ2-7, with TRBD1 identical over 10 bases. Germline assignment: CDR1 SQVTM and CDR2 ANQGSEA. The CDR3 extends over 14 amino acids. Trimming at V came to 7 bases and at J to 2 bases, leaving 8 bases not matched to a gene. The CDR3 DNA reads TGCAGCGCTCAGAAAGGACAGGGGGCCTACGAGCAGTACTTC. This gives the protein CSAQKGQGAYEQYF.